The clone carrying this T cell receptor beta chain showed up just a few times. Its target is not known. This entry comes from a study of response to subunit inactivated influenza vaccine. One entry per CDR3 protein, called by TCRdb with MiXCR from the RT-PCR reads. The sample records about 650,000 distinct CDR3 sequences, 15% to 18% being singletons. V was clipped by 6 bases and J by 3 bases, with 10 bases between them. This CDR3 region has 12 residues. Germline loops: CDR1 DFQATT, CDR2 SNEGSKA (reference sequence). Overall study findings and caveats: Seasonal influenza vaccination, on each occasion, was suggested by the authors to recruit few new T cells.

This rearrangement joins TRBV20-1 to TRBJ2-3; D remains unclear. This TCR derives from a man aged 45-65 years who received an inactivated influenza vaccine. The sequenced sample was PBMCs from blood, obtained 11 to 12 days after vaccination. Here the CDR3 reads CSAVPATDTQYF. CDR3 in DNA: TGCAGTGCCGTGCCAGCGACAGATACGCAGTATTTT.